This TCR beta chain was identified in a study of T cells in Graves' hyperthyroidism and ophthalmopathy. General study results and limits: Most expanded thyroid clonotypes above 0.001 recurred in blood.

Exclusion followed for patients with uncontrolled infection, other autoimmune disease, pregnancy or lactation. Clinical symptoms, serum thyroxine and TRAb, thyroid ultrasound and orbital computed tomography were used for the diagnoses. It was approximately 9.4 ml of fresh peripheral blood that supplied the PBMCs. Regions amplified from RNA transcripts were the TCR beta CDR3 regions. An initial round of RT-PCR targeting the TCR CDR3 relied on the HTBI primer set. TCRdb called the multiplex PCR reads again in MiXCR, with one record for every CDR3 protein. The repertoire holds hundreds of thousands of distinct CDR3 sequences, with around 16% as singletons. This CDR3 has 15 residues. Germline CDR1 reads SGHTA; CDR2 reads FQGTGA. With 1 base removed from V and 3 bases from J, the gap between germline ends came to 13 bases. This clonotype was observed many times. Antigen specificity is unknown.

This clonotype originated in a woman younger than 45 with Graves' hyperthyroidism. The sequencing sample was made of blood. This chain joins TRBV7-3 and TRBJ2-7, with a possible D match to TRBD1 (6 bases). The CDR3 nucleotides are TGTGCCAGCAGCTTAATGACAGGTGGAAACTACGAGCAGTACTTC. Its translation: CASSLMTGGNYEQYF.